This TCR beta chain was sequenced for a study of Graves' ophthalmopathy and Graves' hyperthyroidism. Points from the study as a whole: Blood contained most expanded thyroid clonotypes exceeding 0.001 frequency. Sensitivity reached approximately 85% and specificity roughly 81% for a 13-signature model separating ophthalmopathy from stable hyperthyroidism.

This clonotype showed up many times. Its specificity is not known. Unmatched junction bases numbered 13, after V lost 2 bases and J lost 2 bases. This CDR3 is 18 amino acids long. CDR1 is LGHNA and CDR2 is YNFKEQ in the germline V gene. Ineligible for inclusion were patients with other autoimmune diseases, uncontrolled infections, pregnancy or lactation. Investigators amplified TCR beta CDR3 regions from RNA transcripts. Second-round multiplex PCR came after first-round RT-PCR with HTBI primers. A single record per CDR3 protein comes from TCRdb applying MiXCR to the multiplex PCR reads. This sample yields about 590,000 distinct CDR3 sequences, of which roughly 40% are seen a single time; about 4.2% belongs to the top ten.

The receptor's source is an adult man with Graves' hyperthyroidism. The source material was peripheral blood or thyroid tissue (not recorded which). This chain connects TRBV4-2 to TRBJ2-5; 8 bases are shared with TRBD2. The CDR3 loop reads CASSQTNGKLAEQETQYF. The CDR3 region has the DNA TGTGCCAGCAGCCAAACAAATGGAAAACTAGCGGAACAAGAGACCCAGTACTTC.